These 12 T cell receptor beta chains were all obtained from the same sample, sequenced in a study of T cells after yellow fever vaccination. TCRdb redid the calling of the 5' RACE reads with MiXCR, one entry per CDR3 protein. The table includes about 400,000 distinct CDR3 sequences, 6.2% detected once. This sample comprised PBMCs, obtained 5 days after the yellow fever booster vaccination. The receptors here all came from a man aged 25 to 40 who received the YFV17D yellow fever vaccine.

In the case of this clonotype: Since a much larger clone is just one base distant, this may be a read error. This chain connects TRBV12-3 or TRBV12-4 to TRBJ2-5; the match to TRBD2 covers 10 bases. The CDR3 has 14 residues. The CDR3 loop is CASSRTSGAKTRYF. The DNA for the CDR3 is TGTGCCAGCAGTAGGACTAGCGGTGCAAAGACCCGGTACTTC.

This clonotype was observed once. CDR3: CSARTSGRPGASSYEQYF. Written as DNA, the CDR3 is TGCAGTGCTCGGACTAGCGGGAGGCCTGGGGCGAGCTCCTACGAGCAGTACTTC. The V call is TRBV20-1, the J call TRBJ2-7, with 14 bases that match TRBD2. Germline CDR1 DFQATT, CDR2 SNEGSKA (reference sequence). The CDR3 has 18 residues. The V gene end was trimmed by 5 bases and the J gene end by 0 bases; junction bases not matched to a gene: 12.

This clonotype was seen a few times. The junction departs from germline at one end; a sequencing error may be responsible. The chain links TRBV6-1 to TRBJ2-1; 7 nucleotides match TRBD1. Germline V CDR1 and CDR2: MNHNS, SASEGT. CDR3 length equals 14 residues. The CDR3 DNA reads as TGTGCCAGCAGCGTAGCCCTTGGACAGGACCGAAGATACTTC. This sequence encodes CASSVALGQDRRYF.

This clonotype was seen more than once but under ten times. CDR3 DNA sequence: TGTGCCACCGGACAGGGTCCATCAGCACCCCTCCACTTT. It is translated as CATGQGPSAPLHF. The gene calls are TRBV10-3 and TRBJ1-6; 8 bases line up with TRBD1. Germline CDR1 reads ENHRY; CDR2 reads SYGVKD. There are 13 residues in the CDR3. After removal of 10 bases from V and 11 bases from J, the junction contained 10 bases not matched to a gene.

This sequence joins TRBV6-2 or TRBV6-3 and TRBJ2-4; maybe TRBD2 (6 bases). Germline CDR1 MNHEY, CDR2 SVGEGT. Trimming shortened V by 8 bases and J by 7 bases, and 15 bases separated the two germline ends. The CDR3 is 13 residues long. The CDR3 sequence: CASGGTEGNIQYF. CDR3 DNA sequence: TGTGCCAGCGGGGGGACGGAGGGGAACATTCAGTACTTC.

The rearrangement links TRBV20-1 to TRBJ1-2; 10 bases line up with TRBD1. Germline CDR1 is DFQATT and CDR2 is SNEGSKA (reference sequence). J gave up 0 bases and V 0 bases, and 10 bases lay outside the gene matches. The CDR3 runs 18 residues. For the CDR3, the DNA is TGCAGTGCTAGAGATACAGTGCGACAGGGGGCGTCTAACTATGGCTACACCTTC. Residues: CSARDTVRQGASNYGYTF.

This clonotype has just a few counts. The V and J genes are TRBV20-1 and TRBJ2-2, with D possibly being TRBD2 (6 bases). The length of the CDR3 is 17 residues. The V gene lost 0 bases and the J gene lost 7 bases, with 21 bases spanning the gap. Germline V lookup: CDR1 DFQATT, CDR2 SNEGSKA (reference sequence). The CDR3 loop is CSARDGNREKWSGELFF. CDR3 in DNA: TGCAGTGCTAGAGATGGAAACCGGGAGAAATGGAGCGGGGAGCTGTTTTTT.

In this sample, this clonotype turned up a few times. J is TRBJ2-3 and V is TRBV30, with D uncertain. The CDR3 runs 14 residues. The germline V and J ends were trimmed by 4 bases and 0 bases, with 11 bases remaining between them. Germline CDR1 and CDR2: GTSNPN and SVGIG (reference sequence). CDR3: CAWTVGLSTDTQYF. As DNA, the CDR3 is TGTGCCTGGACCGTAGGTCTTAGCACAGATACGCAGTATTTT.

This clonotype was detected many times. The genes are TRBV7-9 and TRBJ2-1; perhaps TRBD2 as D (5 bases). The length of the CDR3 is 14 residues. Trimming removed 5 bases from V and 3 bases from J, with 11 bases in between. Germline CDR1 SEHNR, CDR2 FQNEAQ (reference sequence). CDR3 residues: CASSALADYNEQFF. Written as DNA, the CDR3 is TGTGCCAGCAGCGCTCTAGCCGACTACAATGAGCAGTTCTTC.

The CDR3 loop is CASSPVRSAYEQFF. CDR3 sequence (DNA): TGTGCCAGCAGCCCGGTGAGGTCAGCTTATGAGCAGTTCTTC. J is TRBJ2-1 and V is TRBV7-2, with no clear D. This CDR3 is 14 amino acids long. V was trimmed by 5 bases and J by 8 bases, leaving 16 bases between them. Germline V gene sequence: CDR1 SGHTA, CDR2 FQGNSA.

This clonotype came up many times. The genes are TRBV9 and TRBJ2-6, with D unclear. V was clipped by 4 bases and J by 0 bases, with 11 bases between them. The CDR3 has 16 residues. The germline CDR1 and CDR2 sequences are SGDLS and YYNGEE. In nucleotides, the CDR3 is TGTGCCAGCAGCCGTGTCCATCGCTCTGGGGCCAACGTCCTGACTTTC. Protein: CASSRVHRSGANVLTF.

This rearrangement joins TRBV5-1 to TRBJ2-3, with TRBD2 matching 13 bases. V was clipped by 4 bases and J by 3 bases; unmatched bases: 5. The CDR3 is 16 residues long. Germline CDR1 and CDR2: SGHRS and YFSETQ. CDR3 protein: CASSERTSGRTDTQYF. CDR3 bases: TGCGCCAGCAGCGAAAGGACTAGCGGGAGAACAGATACGCAGTATTTT.